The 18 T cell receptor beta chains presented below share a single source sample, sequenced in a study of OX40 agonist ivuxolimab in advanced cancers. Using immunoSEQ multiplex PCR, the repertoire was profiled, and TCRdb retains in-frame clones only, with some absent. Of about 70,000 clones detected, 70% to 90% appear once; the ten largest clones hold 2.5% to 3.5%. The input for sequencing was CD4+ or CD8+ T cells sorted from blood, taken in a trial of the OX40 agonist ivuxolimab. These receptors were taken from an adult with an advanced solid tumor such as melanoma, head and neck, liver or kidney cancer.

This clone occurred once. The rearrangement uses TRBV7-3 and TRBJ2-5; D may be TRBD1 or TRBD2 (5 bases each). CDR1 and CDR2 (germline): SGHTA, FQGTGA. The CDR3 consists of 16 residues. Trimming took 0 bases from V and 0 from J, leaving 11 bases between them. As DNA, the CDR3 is TGTGCCAGCAGCTTAACCGGGACCCCTTACCAAGAGACCCAGTACTTC. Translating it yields CASSLTGTPYQETQYF.

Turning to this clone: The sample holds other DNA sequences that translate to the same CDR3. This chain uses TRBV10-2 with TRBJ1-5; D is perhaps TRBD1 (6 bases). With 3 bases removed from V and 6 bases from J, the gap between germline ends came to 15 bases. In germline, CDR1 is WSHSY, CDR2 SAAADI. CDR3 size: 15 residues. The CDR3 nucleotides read TGCGCCAGCAGTGACACAGGGAAGGGGGGTCAGCCCCAGCATTTT. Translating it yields CASSDTGKGGQPQHF.

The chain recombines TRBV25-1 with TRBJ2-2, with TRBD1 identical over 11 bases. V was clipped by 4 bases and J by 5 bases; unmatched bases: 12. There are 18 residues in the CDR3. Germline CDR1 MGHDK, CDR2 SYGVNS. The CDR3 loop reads CASSGPGTGGLETGELFF. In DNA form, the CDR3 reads TGTGCCAGCAGTGGCCCCGGGACAGGGGGTTTGGAGACCGGGGAGCTGTTTTTT.

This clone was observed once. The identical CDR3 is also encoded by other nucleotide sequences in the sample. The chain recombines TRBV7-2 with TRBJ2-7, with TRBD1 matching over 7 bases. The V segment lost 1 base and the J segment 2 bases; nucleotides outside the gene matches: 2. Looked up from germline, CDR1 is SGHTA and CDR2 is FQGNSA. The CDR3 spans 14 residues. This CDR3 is CASSLDTGAYEQYF. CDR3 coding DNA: TGTGCCAGCAGCTTAGATACAGGGGCCTACGAGCAGTACTTC.

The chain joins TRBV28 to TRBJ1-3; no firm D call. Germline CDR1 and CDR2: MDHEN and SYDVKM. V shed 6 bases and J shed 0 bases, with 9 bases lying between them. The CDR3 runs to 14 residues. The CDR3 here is CASSGPHSGNTIYF. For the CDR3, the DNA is TGTGCCAGCAGCGGACCGCACTCTGGAAACACCATATATTTT.

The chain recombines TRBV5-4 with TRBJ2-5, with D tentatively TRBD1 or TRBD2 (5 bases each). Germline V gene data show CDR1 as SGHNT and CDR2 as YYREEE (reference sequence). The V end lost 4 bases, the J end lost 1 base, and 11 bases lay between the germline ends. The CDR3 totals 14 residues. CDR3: CASSRDGPQETQYF. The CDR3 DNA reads TGTGCCAGCAGCCGGGACGGACCCCAAGAGACCCAGTACTTC.

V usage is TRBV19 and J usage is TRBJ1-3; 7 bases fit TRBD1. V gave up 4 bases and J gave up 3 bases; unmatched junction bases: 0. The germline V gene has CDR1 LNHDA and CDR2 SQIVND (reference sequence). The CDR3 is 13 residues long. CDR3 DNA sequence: TGTGCCAGTAGTAGACAGGGTGGAAACACCATATATTTT. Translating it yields CASSRQGGNTIYF.

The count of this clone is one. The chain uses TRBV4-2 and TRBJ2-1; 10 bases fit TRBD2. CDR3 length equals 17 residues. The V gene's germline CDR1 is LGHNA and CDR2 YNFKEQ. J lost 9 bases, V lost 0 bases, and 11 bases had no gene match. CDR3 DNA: TGTGCCAGCAGCCAAGATCTTCCAGCGGGGGGGCGGGGTGAGCAGTTCTTC. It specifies CASSQDLPAGGRGEQFF.

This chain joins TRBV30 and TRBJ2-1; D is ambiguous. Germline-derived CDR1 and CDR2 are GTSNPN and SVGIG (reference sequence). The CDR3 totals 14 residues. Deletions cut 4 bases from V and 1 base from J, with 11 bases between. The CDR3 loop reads CAWTGRVSYNEQFF. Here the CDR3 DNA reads TGTGCCTGGACCGGTCGGGTATCCTACAATGAGCAGTTCTTC.

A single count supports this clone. CDR3 sequence (DNA): TGTGCCAGCAGCCCCGGTTCGGGGGGCGTTTATGGCTACACCTTC. Its protein is CASSPGSGGVYGYTF. This rearrangement joins TRBV6-5 to TRBJ1-2; a possible D gene is TRBD1 (6 bases). CDR3 length equals 15 residues. Germline lookup yields CDR1 MNHEY and CDR2 SVGAGI. V was shortened by 6 bases and J by 5 bases, with 19 bases between the two germline ends.

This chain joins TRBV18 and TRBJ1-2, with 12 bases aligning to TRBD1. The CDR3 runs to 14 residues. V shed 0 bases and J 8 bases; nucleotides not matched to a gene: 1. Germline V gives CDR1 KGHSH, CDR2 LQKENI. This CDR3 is CASSPPGQGAGYTF. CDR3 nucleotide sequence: TGTGCCAGCTCACCACCGGGACAGGGGGCGGGCTACACCTTC.

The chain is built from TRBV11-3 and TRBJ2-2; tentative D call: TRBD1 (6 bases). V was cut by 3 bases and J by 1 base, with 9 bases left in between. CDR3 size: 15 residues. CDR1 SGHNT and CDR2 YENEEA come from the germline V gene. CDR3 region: CASSFSRGNTGELFF. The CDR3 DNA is TGTGCCAGCAGCTTCAGCAGGGGGAACACCGGGGAGCTGTTTTTT.

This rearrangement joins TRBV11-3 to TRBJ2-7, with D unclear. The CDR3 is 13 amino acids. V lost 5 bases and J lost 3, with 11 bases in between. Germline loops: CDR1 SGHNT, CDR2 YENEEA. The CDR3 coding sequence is TGTGCCAGCAGCCCCCCGTTGGTCTACGAGCAGTACTTC. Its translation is CASSPPLVYEQYF.

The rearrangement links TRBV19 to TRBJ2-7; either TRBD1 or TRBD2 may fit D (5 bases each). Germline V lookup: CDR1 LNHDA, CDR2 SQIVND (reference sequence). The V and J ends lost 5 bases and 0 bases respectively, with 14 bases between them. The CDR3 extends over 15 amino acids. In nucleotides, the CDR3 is TGTGCCAGTAGTGCCGGGACGGACAACTCCTACGAGCAGTACTTC. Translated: CASSAGTDNSYEQYF.

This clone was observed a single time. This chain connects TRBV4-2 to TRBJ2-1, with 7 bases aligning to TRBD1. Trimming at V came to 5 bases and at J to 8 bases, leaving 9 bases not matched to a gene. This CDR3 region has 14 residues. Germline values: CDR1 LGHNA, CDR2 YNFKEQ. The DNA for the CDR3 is TGTGCCAGCAGCTCCCGACCCCAGGGGGATGAGCAGTTCTTC. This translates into CASSSRPQGDEQFF.

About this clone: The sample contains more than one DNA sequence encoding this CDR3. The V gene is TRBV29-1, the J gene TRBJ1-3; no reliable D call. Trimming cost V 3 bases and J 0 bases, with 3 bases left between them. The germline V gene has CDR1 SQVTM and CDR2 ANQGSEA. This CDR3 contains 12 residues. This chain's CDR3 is CSVDTSGNTIYF. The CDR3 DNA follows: TGCAGCGTTGATACCTCTGGAAACACCATATATTTT. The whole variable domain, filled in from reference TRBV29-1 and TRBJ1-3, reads SAVISQKPSRDICQRGTSLTIQCQVDSQVTMMFWYRQQPGQSLTLIATANQGSEATYESGFVIDKFPISRPNLTFSTLTVSNMSPEDSSIYLCSVDTSGNTIYFGEGSWLTVV.

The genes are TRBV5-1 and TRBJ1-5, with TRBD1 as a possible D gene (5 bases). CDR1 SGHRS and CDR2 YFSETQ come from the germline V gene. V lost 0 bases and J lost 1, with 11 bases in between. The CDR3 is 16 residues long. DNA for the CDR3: TGCGCCAGCAGCTTGGACGGGCGGGGCAGCAATCAGCCCCAGCATTTT. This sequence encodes CASSLDGRGSNQPQHF.

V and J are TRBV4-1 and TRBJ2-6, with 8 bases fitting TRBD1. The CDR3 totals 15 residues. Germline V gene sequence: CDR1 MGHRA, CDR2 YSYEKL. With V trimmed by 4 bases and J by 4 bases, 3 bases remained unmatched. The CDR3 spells CASSRQGAGANVLTF. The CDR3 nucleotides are TGCGCCAGCAGCCGCCAGGGGGCCGGGGCCAACGTCCTGACTTTC.